This entry lists 25 T cell receptor beta chains sequenced from one sample in a study of cytomegalovirus exposure and HLA in healthy donors. A multiplex PCR was run with 60 Vbeta primers and 13 Jbeta primers. Data came from immunoSEQ multiplex PCR; TCRdb stores just in-frame clones and leaves some out. Among some 150,000 clones listed, approximately 60% were seen once. Sequencing was done on a sample of PBMCs. These receptors were collected from a woman in her sixties in good health and CMV-seropositive.

The chain recombines TRBV7-8 with TRBJ1-2; D possibly corresponds to TRBD1 (6 bases). CDR3 length: 17 residues. V dropped 0 bases and J dropped 4 bases, with 18 bases sitting between them. Per germline, CDR1 SGHVS and CDR2 FQNEAQ. Here the CDR3 reads CASSLALGRGALYGYTF. CDR3 in DNA: TGTGCCAGCAGCTTAGCGTTAGGCAGGGGAGCCCTCTATGGCTACACCTTC.

This chain joins TRBV7-8 and TRBJ2-1; TRBD2 aligns across 13 bases. The germline V gene encodes CDR1 SGHVS and CDR2 FQNEAQ. With 1 base clipped from V and 4 bases from J, the junction kept 7 bases outside the gene matches. The CDR3 runs to 18 residues. The CDR3 is CASSLEGLAGARYNEQFF. The CDR3 region has the DNA TGTGCCAGCAGCTTAGAAGGACTAGCGGGAGCTAGGTACAATGAGCAGTTCTTC.

The chain couples TRBV19 to TRBJ2-1; 11 bases match TRBD2. V lost 6 bases, J lost 4 bases, and 2 bases stayed unmatched. Germline V gene data show CDR1 as LNHDA and CDR2 as SQIVND (reference sequence). The length of the CDR3 is 14 residues. The CDR3 loop is CASRASGRYNEQFF. DNA of the CDR3: TGTGCCAGTAGGGCTAGCGGGAGGTACAATGAGCAGTTCTTC.

This clone was observed once. Other DNA variants within this sample encode the same CDR3. The V call is TRBV18, the J call TRBJ1-3, with TRBD1 as a possible D gene (6 bases). Looked up from germline, CDR1 is KGHSH and CDR2 is LQKENI. This CDR3 has 16 amino acids. Trimming took 3 bases from V and 0 from J, leaving 12 bases between them. CDR3 sequence: CASSPRQAHSGNTIYF. In DNA, the CDR3 is TGTGCCAGCTCACCCCGACAGGCCCACTCTGGAAACACCATATATTTT.

The chain recombines TRBV30 with TRBJ1-2; 7 bases map to TRBD1. The germline gives CDR1 GTSNPN, CDR2 SVGIG (reference sequence). CDR3 size: 13 residues. J gave up 8 bases and V 3 bases, and 9 bases lay outside the gene matches. CDR3 in DNA: TGTGCCTGGAGCTATAACAGGGGACAGGGCTACACCTTC. This codes for CAWSYNRGQGYTF.

This chain joins TRBV28 and TRBJ1-1; TRBD1 might be the D (6 bases). The germline V gene encodes CDR1 MDHEN and CDR2 SYDVKM. The CDR3 has 14 residues. The ends were cut back, 2 bases at V and 1 base at J, with 8 bases in the middle. In nucleotides, the CDR3 is TGTGCCAGCAGTTTAGGGGGCGGGAACACTGAAGCTTTCTTT. Amino acid sequence: CASSLGGGNTEAFF. Complete variable domain (other parts from reference TRBV28 and TRBJ1-1): DVKVTQSSRYLVKRTGEKVFLECVQDMDHENMFWYRQDPGLGLRLIYFSYDVKMKEKGDIPEGYSVSREKKERFSLILESASTNQTSMYLCASSLGGGNTEAFFGQGTRLTVV.

This clone was observed a few times. The chain joins TRBV27 to TRBJ1-1, with 8 bases lining up with TRBD1. The trim removed 4 bases at V and 5 bases at J, leaving 12 bases unmatched. The CDR3 sequence is 16 residues long. From germline, CDR1 is MNHEY and CDR2 SMNVEV (reference sequence). The CDR3 DNA reads as TGTGCCAGCAGTTCCCAAGGAGTGGACAGGGAAACTGAAGCTTTCTTT. Encoded protein: CASSSQGVDRETEAFF.

The rearrangement joins TRBV7-2 to TRBJ2-3; TRBD2 is a possible D gene (6 bases). The germline CDR1 and CDR2 sequences are SGHTA and FQGNSA. This CDR3 has 14 amino acids. Deletions cut 9 bases from V and 2 bases from J, with 15 bases between. DNA for the CDR3: TGTGCCAGTCCCCGGGACTGGGACACAGATACGCAGTATTTT. It encodes CASPRDWDTDTQYF.

This clone was seen a few times. The gene calls are TRBV28 and TRBJ1-2; TRBD1 aligns across 7 bases. Germline values: CDR1 MDHEN, CDR2 SYDVKM. The CDR3 covers 17 residues. The J segment lost 1 base and the V segment lost 5 bases, leaving 13 bases of the junction unmatched. In DNA, the CDR3 is TGTGCCAGCAGTCCCCTATATACAGGGGCCCTTAACTATGGCTACACCTTC. Residues: CASSPLYTGALNYGYTF.

V usage is TRBV9 and J usage is TRBJ2-1, with TRBD2 as a possible D gene (5 bases). CDR3 length equals 13 residues. V shed 4 bases and J shed 8 bases, with 13 bases lying between them. Germline V lookup: CDR1 SGDLS, CDR2 YYNGEE. CDR3 sequence reads: CASSLEGADEQFF. The CDR3 DNA is TGTGCCAGCAGCCTCGAGGGAGCGGATGAGCAGTTCTTC.

This rearrangement joins TRBV9 to TRBJ2-1; TRBD1 matches at 11 bases. The CDR3 sequence is 17 residues long. CDR1 SGDLS and CDR2 YYNGEE come from the germline V gene. Trimming at V came to 0 bases and at J to 9 bases, leaving 11 bases not matched to a gene. The CDR3 here is CASSVAPMDRGLGEQFF. The CDR3 nucleotides read TGTGCCAGCAGCGTAGCCCCTATGGACAGGGGGCTCGGTGAGCAGTTCTTC.

This clone was observed a few times. The rearrangement links TRBV5-5 to TRBJ1-4, with 8 positions matching TRBD1. J lost 10 bases, V lost 0 bases, and 8 bases had no gene match. This CDR3 is 15 amino acids long. In germline, CDR1 is SGHKS, CDR2 YYEKEE (reference sequence). The CDR3, as DNA: TGTGCCAGCAGCTTGGGGACAGGGACCGCTGGAAAACTGTTTTTT. Its protein is CASSLGTGTAGKLFF.

The chain links TRBV10-3 to TRBJ2-1, with 8 bases matching TRBD2. V lost 5 bases, J lost 5 bases, and 17 bases stayed unmatched. Germline CDR1 reads ENHRY; CDR2 reads SYGVKD. The CDR3 consists of 18 residues. Written as DNA, the CDR3 is TGTGCCATCAGTCTTTTGCTAGCGGGCCGGGGTAGGAACAATGAGCAGTTCTTC. Its protein is CAISLLLAGRGRNNEQFF.

This clone has just one count. V usage is TRBV5-4 and J usage is TRBJ2-1, with TRBD1 as a possible D gene (5 bases). CDR1 is SGHNT, CDR2 YYREEE, per germline (reference sequence). This CDR3 has 13 amino acids. The germline V and J ends were trimmed by 7 bases and 4 bases, with 12 bases remaining between them. CDR3 residues: CASRDSLYNEQFF. The CDR3 DNA follows: TGTGCCAGCCGTGACAGCTTATACAATGAGCAGTTCTTC.

Regarding this clone: This same CDR3 is encoded by further DNA sequences in the sample. The V and J genes are TRBV18 and TRBJ2-3, with 9 nucleotides matching TRBD1. The ends lost 5 bases at V and 0 bases at J; junction bases unmatched: 6. The CDR3 is 16 residues long. Germline CDR1 is KGHSH and CDR2 is LQKENI. Written as DNA, the CDR3 is TGTGCCAGCTCAGCCGGGACAGGGTATAGCACAGATACGCAGTATTTT. It codes for CASSAGTGYSTDTQYF.

This clone was seen a handful of times. V is TRBV10-1 and J is TRBJ1-4, with 7 bases identical to TRBD1. The CDR3 extends over 15 amino acids. After removal of 11 bases from V and 5 bases from J, the junction contained 14 bases not matched to a gene. CDR1 is WNHNN, CDR2 SYGVQD, per germline (reference sequence). The CDR3 is CAGPRLDRQNEKLFF. In nucleotides, the CDR3 is TGCGCCGGCCCCCGCCTGGACAGGCAAAATGAAAAACTGTTTTTT.

This clone was picked up one time. This chain connects TRBV7-3 to TRBJ2-3; D remains unclear. V lost 5 bases, J lost 2 bases, and 8 bases lay in between. Germline V gives CDR1 SGHTA, CDR2 FQGTGA. There are 13 residues in the CDR3. This chain's CDR3 is CASSLYPTDTQYF. CDR3 bases: TGTGCCAGCAGCCTCTACCCCACAGATACGCAGTATTTT. Variable domain in full (rest from reference TRBV7-3 and TRBJ2-3): GAGVSQTPSNKVTEKGKYVELRCDPISGHTALYWYRQSLGQGPEFLIYFQGTGAADDSGLPNDRFFAVRPEGSVSTLKIQRTERGDSAVYLCASSLYPTDTQYFGPGTRLTVL.

This chain joins TRBV28 and TRBJ2-3, with D tentatively TRBD1 (5 bases). The ends were cut back, 2 bases at V and 2 bases at J, with 8 bases in the middle. Per germline, CDR1 MDHEN and CDR2 SYDVKM. The CDR3 has 14 residues. CDR3 sequence (DNA): TGTGCCAGCAGTTTAGGGGCAGCCACAGATACGCAGTATTTT. This encodes CASSLGAATDTQYF.

The chain employs TRBV28 and TRBJ2-7, with 11 positions matching TRBD2. J lost 0 bases, V lost 7 bases, and 17 bases had no gene match. Germline lookup yields CDR1 MDHEN and CDR2 SYDVKM. The CDR3 length is 19 residues. The CDR3 protein is CASTPEGLAEDSRSYEQYF. CDR3 coding DNA: TGTGCCAGCACTCCGGAGGGACTAGCGGAAGATTCCCGCTCCTACGAGCAGTACTTC.

The V call is TRBV6-5, the J call TRBJ1-2; TRBD1 agrees at 7 bases. The CDR3 is 14 amino acids. V was clipped by 2 bases and J by 4 bases; unmatched bases: 4. Germline values: CDR1 MNHEY, CDR2 SVGAGI. DNA of the CDR3: TGTGCCAGCAGTTACGATCCAGGGGGCTATGGCTACACCTTC. Residues: CASSYDPGGYGYTF.

The V gene is TRBV6-6, the J gene TRBJ2-7, with a weak D call TRBD1 (6 bases). Deletions cut 5 bases from V and 7 bases from J, with 12 bases between. The CDR3 is 12 residues long. CDR1 is MNHNY and CDR2 is SVGAGI in the germline V gene (reference sequence). CDR3 DNA sequence: TGTGCCAGCAGTCCAGGGGCTGAGGAGCAGTACTTC. This encodes CASSPGAEEQYF.

The chain recombines TRBV7-2 with TRBJ2-7; 13 nucleotides line up with TRBD2. Germline V gene sequence: CDR1 SGHTA, CDR2 FQGNSA. Losses at the gene ends were 5 bases for V and 6 bases for J; bases not matched to a gene: 7. The length of the CDR3 is 15 residues. As DNA, the CDR3 is TGTGCCAGCAGCCTTTCGACTAGCGGGAGGTTCGAGCAGTACTTC. It yields the protein CASSLSTSGRFEQYF.

This rearrangement joins TRBV11-2 to TRBJ2-2; possibly TRBD1 for D (5 bases). Germline V gene lookup returns CDR1 SGHAT and CDR2 FQNNGV. Trimming took off 2 bases at V and 3 bases at J, with 13 bases between the two ends. This CDR3 comprises 16 residues. The CDR3 region is CASSLLAAGYTGELFF. CDR3 coding DNA: TGTGCCAGCAGCTTATTGGCGGCAGGGTACACCGGGGAGCTGTTTTTT.

This chain joins TRBV7-2 and TRBJ1-1, with TRBD1 as a possible D gene (5 bases). Trimming removed 5 bases from V and 6 bases from J, with 13 bases in between. The germline V gene encodes CDR1 SGHTA and CDR2 FQGNSA. CDR3 length: 13 residues. The DNA for the CDR3 is TGTGCCAGCAGCCACTCGGACAATTCTGAAGCTTTCTTT. Encoded protein: CASSHSDNSEAFF.

The chain links TRBV2 to TRBJ1-4; 7 bases agree with TRBD1. The CDR3 has 15 residues. Germline V gene sequence: CDR1 SNHLY, CDR2 FYNNEI. Trimming at V came to 6 bases and at J to 7 bases, leaving 11 bases not matched to a gene. Written as DNA, the CDR3 is TGTGCCAGCAGCCTCGGACCCAGGGGGTTTGAAAAACTGTTTTTT. Its protein product is CASSLGPRGFEKLFF.